This T cell receptor beta chain was sequenced in a study of T cell responses to AZD1222 COVID-19 vaccine. TCRdb's copy holds only in-frame clones and misses some; the assay was immunoSEQ multiplex PCR. The sample has 100,000 to 120,000 clones; 94% are singletons. The CDR3 has 12 amino acids. V gave up 6 bases and J gave up 4 bases, with 10 bases separating them. CDR1 is LNHDA, CDR2 SQIVND, per germline (reference sequence). Concerning this clone: Its antigen is unidentified.

Whole-study findings and limits: At baseline, seropositivity was found in only a handful of AZD1222 recipients. Among spike-specific TCRs, nearly half reportedly target unmutated variant regions.

The V and J genes are TRBV19 and TRBJ2-7; D remains ambiguous. The TCR sequence derives from an adult who received the AZD1222 COVID-19 vaccine. This specimen was peripheral blood, taken 28 days after the second AZD1222 dose. The CDR3 nucleotides read TGTGCCAGTAGCCAAGGATTTTACGAGCAGTACTTC. This gives the protein CASSQGFYEQYF. The full variable domain, completed using reference TRBV19 and TRBJ2-7, is DGGITQSPKYLFRKEGQNVTLSCEQNLNHDAMYWYRQDPGQGLRLIYYSQIVNDFQKGDIAEGYSVSREKKESFPLTVTSAQKNPTAFYLCASSQGFYEQYFGPGTRLTVT.